Given below is one T cell receptor beta chain in context. Its target is not known. This sample was taken from a study of cytomegalovirus exposure and HLA in healthy donors. Unmatched junction bases numbered 3, after V lost 0 bases and J lost 0 bases. CDR1 and CDR2 from the germline V gene are SGDLS and YYNGEE. The CDR3 spans 16 residues. Notes on the study in general: Association of some 18,000 TCR beta sequences with HLA alleles was found at 0.05 false discovery rate in a later analysis. Later, an analysis showed that TCR beta chains associated with HLA were more clonally expanded than others that were equally common.

With 60 Vbeta and 13 Jbeta primers, the PCR was carried out. Libraries were prepared by immunoSEQ multiplex PCR; TCRdb keeps only in-frame clonotypes and omits some of them. The repertoire consists of roughly 190,000 clones, with around 90% occurring once and the leading ten covering more than 1%. J is TRBJ2-7 and V is TRBV9, with 10 bases aligning to TRBD2. This clonotype originated in a boy aged 2 to 10 in good health and CMV-seronegative. The sample taken for sequencing was PBMCs. This CDR3 reads CASSVEAGGGSYEQYF. The CDR3 bases are TGTGCCAGCAGCGTAGAAGCGGGAGGGGGCTCCTACGAGCAGTACTTC.